This T cell receptor beta chain was identified during a study of early T cells in non-severe SARS-CoV-2 infection. Study in general: The input, bulk RNA from unsorted whole blood, was sequenced, and chains were unpaired. General study findings and limits: Comparison of clonotypes with VDJdb favored anti-spike CD8 responses while missing private and CD4 specificities.

Deletions cut 0 bases from V and 6 bases from J, with 17 bases between. CDR1 and CDR2 (germline): DFQATT, SNEGSKA (reference sequence). This CDR3 is built from 16 residues. Each single cDNA molecule received a unique molecular identifier. TCRdb re-called the 5' RACE reads through MiXCR, storing one row per CDR3 protein. The sample contains roughly 77,000 distinct CDR3 sequences, around 12% of which appear only once. A few counts support this clonotype. The antigen is undetermined. The V call is TRBV20-1, the J call TRBJ1-4; D is unclear. The sequencing sample was made of whole blood. This clonotype originated in an adult who was a healthcare worker with PCR-confirmed SARS-CoV-2 infection or an uninfected control (not recorded which). CDR3 bases: TGCAGTGCTAGAGATCTGGTGACACCGGGTGATGAAAAACTGTTTTTT. Its protein product is CSARDLVTPGDEKLFF.